Sequencing of this TCR beta chain was carried out in a study of blood T cell repertoires in COVID-19. Study overall: Samples taken during acute and convalescent COVID-19 were collected in the United States, Italy and Spain. The analysed material was cDNA or gDNA that came from T cells, B-cell-depleted T cells, or PBMCs.

The germline gives CDR1 LNHDA, CDR2 SQIVND (reference sequence). V dropped 7 bases and J dropped 2 bases, with 17 bases sitting between them. CDR3 length: 15 residues. How the authors handled the data: Amplifying reference gene primers gave estimates of nucleated cell counts. Using immunoSEQ multiplex PCR, the repertoire was profiled, and TCRdb retains in-frame clones only, with some absent. V and J calls and clone size follow that table, whereas D and trimming were derived from the DNA. Of 15,000 to 20,000 clones listed, 70% to 90% are singletons. The genes are TRBV19 and TRBJ2-5; maybe TRBD1 (7 bases). The receptor was isolated from a human donor in a cohort sampled during active COVID-19. Source material: peripheral blood. CDR3 region: CASIGGSRGQETQYF. CDR3 DNA sequence: TGTGCCAGTATAGGGGGGAGCAGGGGGCAAGAGACCCAGTACTTC.